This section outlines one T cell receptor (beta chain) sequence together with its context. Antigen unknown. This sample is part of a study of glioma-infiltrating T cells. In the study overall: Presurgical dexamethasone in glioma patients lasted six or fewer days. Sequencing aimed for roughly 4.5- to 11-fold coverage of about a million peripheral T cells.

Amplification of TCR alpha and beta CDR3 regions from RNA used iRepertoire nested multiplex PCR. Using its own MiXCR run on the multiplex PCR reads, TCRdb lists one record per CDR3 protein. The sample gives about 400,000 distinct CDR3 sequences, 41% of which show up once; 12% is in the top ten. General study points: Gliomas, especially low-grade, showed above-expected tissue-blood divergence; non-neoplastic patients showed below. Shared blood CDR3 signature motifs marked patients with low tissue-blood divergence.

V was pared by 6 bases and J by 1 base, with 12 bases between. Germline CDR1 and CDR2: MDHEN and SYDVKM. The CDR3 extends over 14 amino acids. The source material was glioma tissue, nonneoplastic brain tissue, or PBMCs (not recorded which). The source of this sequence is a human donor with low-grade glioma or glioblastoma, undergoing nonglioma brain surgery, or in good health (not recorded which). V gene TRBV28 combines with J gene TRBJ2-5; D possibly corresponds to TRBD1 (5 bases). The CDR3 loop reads CASSQGVLQETQYF. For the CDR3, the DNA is TGTGCCAGCAGCCAAGGGGTCCTCCAAGAGACCCAGTACTTC.